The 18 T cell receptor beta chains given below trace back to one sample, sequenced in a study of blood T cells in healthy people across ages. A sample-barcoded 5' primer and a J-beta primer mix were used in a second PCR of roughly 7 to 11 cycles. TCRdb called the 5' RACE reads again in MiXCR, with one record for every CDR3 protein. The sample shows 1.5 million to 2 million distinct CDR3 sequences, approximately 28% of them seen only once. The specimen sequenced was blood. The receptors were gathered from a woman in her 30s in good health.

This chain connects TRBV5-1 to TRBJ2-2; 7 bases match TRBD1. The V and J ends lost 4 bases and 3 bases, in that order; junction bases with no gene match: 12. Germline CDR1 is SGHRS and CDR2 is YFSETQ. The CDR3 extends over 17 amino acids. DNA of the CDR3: TGCGCCAGCAGCCCGCGGACAGGAGGTATAGACACCGGGGAGCTGTTTTTT. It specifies CASSPRTGGIDTGELFF.

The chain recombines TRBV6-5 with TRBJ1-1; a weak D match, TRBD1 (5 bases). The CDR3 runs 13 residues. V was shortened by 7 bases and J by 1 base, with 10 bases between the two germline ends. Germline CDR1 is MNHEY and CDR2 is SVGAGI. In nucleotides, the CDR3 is TGTGCCAGCAAAAATACAGGGAACACTGAAGCTTTCTTT. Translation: CASKNTGNTEAFF.

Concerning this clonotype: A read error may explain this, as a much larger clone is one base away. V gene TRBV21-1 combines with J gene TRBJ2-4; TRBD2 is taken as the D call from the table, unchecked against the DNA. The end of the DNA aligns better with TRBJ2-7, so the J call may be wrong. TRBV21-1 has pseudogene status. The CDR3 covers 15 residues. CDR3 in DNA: TGTGCCAGCAGCAAAGCGGGTTTTGGGCCTTACGAGCAGTACTTC. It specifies CASSKAGFGPYEQYF.

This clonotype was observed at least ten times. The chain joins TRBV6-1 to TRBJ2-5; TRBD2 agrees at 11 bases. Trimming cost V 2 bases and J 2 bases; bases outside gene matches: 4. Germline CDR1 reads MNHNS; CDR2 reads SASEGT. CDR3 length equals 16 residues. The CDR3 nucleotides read TGTGCCAGCAGTGAAAACCTAGCGGGGGGACAAGAGACCCAGTACTTC. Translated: CASSENLAGGQETQYF.

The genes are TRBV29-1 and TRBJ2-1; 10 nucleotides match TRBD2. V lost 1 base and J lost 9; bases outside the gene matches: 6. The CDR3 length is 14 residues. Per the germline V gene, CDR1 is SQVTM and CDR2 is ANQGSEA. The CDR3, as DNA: TGCAGCGTTGAAGTGAGCGGGGGGGCCGTTGAGCAGTTCTTC. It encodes CSVEVSGGAVEQFF.

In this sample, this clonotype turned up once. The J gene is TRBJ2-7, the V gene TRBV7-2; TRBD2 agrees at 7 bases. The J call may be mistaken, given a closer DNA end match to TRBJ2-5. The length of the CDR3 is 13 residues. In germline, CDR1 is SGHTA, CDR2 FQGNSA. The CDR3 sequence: CASSNGEGETQYF. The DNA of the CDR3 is TGTGCCAGCTCTAACGGGGAGGGGGAGACCCAGTACTTC.

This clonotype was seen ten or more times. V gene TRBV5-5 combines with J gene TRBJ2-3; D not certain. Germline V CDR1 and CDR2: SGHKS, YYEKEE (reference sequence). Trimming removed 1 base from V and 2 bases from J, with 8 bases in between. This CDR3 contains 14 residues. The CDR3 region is CASSLSADTDTQYF. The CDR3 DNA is TGTGCCAGCAGCTTGTCGGCGGACACAGATACGCAGTATTTT.

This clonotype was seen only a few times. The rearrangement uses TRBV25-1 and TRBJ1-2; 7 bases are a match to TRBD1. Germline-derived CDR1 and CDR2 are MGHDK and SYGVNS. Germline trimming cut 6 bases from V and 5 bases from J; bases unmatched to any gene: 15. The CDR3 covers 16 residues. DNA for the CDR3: TGTGCCAGCAGCCCCACTTCGACAGGGAAGGATTATGGCTACACCTTC. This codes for CASSPTSTGKDYGYTF.

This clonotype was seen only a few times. CDR3 sequence reads: CASSHTSGGTTDTQYF. In nucleotides, the CDR3 is TGTGCCAGCTCACATACTAGCGGGGGGACCACAGATACGCAGTATTTT. The chain is built from TRBV18 and TRBJ2-3, with 12 bases matching TRBD2. CDR3 length equals 16 residues. Germline CDR1 reads KGHSH; CDR2 reads LQKENI. After removal of 4 bases from V and 2 bases from J, the junction contained 4 bases not matched to a gene.

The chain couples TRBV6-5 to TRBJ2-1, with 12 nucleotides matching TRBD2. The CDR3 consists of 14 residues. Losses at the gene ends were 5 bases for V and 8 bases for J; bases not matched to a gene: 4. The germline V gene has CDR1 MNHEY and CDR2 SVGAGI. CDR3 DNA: TGTGCCAGCAGTCCGACTAGCGGGGGCTATGAGCAGTTCTTC. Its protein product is CASSPTSGGYEQFF.

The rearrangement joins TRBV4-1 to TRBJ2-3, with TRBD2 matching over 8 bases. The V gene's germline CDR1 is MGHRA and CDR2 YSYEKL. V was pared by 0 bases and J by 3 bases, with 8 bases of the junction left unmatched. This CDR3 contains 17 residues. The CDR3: CASSQEGRAGVTDTQYF. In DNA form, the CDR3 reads TGCGCCAGCAGCCAAGAAGGGCGAGCGGGAGTAACAGATACGCAGTATTTT.

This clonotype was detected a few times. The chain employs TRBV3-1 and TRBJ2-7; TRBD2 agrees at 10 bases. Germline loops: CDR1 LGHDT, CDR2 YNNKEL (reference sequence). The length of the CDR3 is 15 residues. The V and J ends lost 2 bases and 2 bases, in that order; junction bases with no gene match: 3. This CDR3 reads CASSQSSGSPYEQYF. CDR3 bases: TGTGCCAGCAGCCAATCTAGCGGGAGTCCCTACGAGCAGTACTTC.

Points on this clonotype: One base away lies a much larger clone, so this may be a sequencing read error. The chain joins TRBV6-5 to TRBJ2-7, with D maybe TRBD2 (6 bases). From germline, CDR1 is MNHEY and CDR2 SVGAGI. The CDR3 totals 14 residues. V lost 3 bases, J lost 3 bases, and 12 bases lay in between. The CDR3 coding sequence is TGTGCCAGCAGTTATGTGACTAGAAGCTACGAGCAGTACTTC. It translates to CASSYVTRSYEQYF.

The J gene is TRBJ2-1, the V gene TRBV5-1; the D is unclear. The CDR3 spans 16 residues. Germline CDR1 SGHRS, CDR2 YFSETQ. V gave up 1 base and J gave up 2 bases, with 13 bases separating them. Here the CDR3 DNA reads TGCGCCAGCAGCTTGACCCACTACATGACCTACAATGAGCAGTTCTTC. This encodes CASSLTHYMTYNEQFF.

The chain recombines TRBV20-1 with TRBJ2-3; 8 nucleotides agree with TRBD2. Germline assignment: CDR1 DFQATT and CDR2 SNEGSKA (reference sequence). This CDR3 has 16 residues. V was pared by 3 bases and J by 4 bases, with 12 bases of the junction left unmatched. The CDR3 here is CSASEGSGGPPDTQYF. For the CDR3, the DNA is TGCAGTGCTAGTGAGGGCAGCGGGGGCCCGCCAGATACGCAGTATTTT.

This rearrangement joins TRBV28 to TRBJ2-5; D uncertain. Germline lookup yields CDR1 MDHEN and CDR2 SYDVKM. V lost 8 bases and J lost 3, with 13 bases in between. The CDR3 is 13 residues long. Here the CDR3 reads CASGPRRKETQYF. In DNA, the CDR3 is TGTGCCAGCGGACCCCGGAGAAAAGAGACCCAGTACTTC. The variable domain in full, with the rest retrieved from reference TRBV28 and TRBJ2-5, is DVKVTQSSRYLVKRTGEKVFLECVQDMDHENMFWYRQDPGLGLRLIYFSYDVKMKEKGDIPEGYSVSREKKERFSLILESASTNQTSMYLCASGPRRKETQYFGPGTRLLVL.

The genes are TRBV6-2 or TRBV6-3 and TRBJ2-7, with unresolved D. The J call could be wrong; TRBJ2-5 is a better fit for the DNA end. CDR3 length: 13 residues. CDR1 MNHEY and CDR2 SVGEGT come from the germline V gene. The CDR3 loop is CASSYVRFETQYF. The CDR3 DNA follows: TGTGCCAGCAGTTACGTCAGGTTTGAGACCCAGTACTTC.

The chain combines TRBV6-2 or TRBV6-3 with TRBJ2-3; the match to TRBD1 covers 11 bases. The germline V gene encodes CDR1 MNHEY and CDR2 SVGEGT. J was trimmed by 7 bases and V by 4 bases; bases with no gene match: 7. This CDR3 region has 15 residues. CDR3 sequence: CASSFGTGGPYTQYF. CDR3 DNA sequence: TGTGCCAGCAGTTTCGGGACAGGGGGGCCTTATACGCAGTATTTT.